A selection of T cell receptor beta chains follows, all from one sample in a study of blood T cell repertoires in COVID-19. Data came from immunoSEQ multiplex PCR; TCRdb stores just in-frame clones and leaves some out. There are approximately 240,000 clones in the sample; more than 75% occur only once, and 3% to 3.5% lies in the top ten. Material: peripheral blood. The receptors stem from a woman aged 25 to 39 who had recovered from COVID-19. The conserved cysteine and the conserved F or W are not part of the CDR3 here. The order of the fields is V gene, CDR3 protein.

TRBV24-1,ATTDSEGAYEQY
TRBV20-1,SASDRRNYGYT
TRBV5-1,ASSPSTGNTEAF
TRBV9,ASSVLDKYNEQF
TRBV2,ASSERGGTATQY
TRBV28,ASSLNYDYGYT
TRBV15,ATSTGTGFYQETQY
TRBV9,ASSAPSSGGLTDTQY
TRBV14,ASSHGRQALRETQY
TRBV4-1,ASSHELGTGGNQPQH
TRBV7-9,ASSPDYTARNGYT
TRBV6-1,ASSESTSGAYNEQF
TRBV6-5,ASSYSGGGLTGELF
TRBV24-1,ATSDPSGGRNEQF
TRBV29-1,SGGGTTVLHEQF
TRBV6-2/TRBV6-3,ASSPPGTGFVEQY
TRBV4-1,ASSQEQGGSNEKLF
TRBV19,ASSRGLAGGQETQY
TRBV19,ASSDATGRTEAF
TRBV10-3,AIRETGGEYNEQF
TRBV6-6,ASSPSASGGFWDTQY
TRBV5-4,ASSLLAGGRDTQY
TRBV2,ASSDDYSYEQY
TRBV6-1,ASSEVQGGWYGYT
TRBV27,ASSLYGLTTSTYEQY
TRBV21-1,ASSKAITGGWGGYT
TRBV2,ASRLTIGTSYGYT
TRBV3-1/TRBV3-2,ASSRGLAAQETQY
TRBV9,ASSVERGTGNTIY
TRBV19,ASSAGLAGEQY
TRBV6-1,ASSEVLTPTNYGYT
TRBV5-1,ASTTEGATNEKLF
TRBV10-3,AIGKPIAGESYEQY
TRBV5-6,ASRSGDRAYEQY
TRBV7-9,ASSFVSNEQF
TRBV3-1/TRBV3-2,ASSQDVYRGVNEQF
TRBV2,ACTRGNTEAF
TRBV6-5,ASSYGQGSSYEQY
TRBV18,ASSPTSSGNSPLH
TRBV7-2,ASSLAPLAGGEETQY
TRBV4-2,ASRPGEVIFGEDRYT
TRBV4-3,ASSQAPQGGGTDTQY
TRBV25-1,ATSLGPYEQY
TRBV19,ASSTTGNQPQH
TRBV5-1,ASSTGQGGSGTEAF
TRBV9,ASSVAASGTSEQY
TRBV18,ASSPIQGVYNEQF
TRBV10-1,ASSEGNSRYEQY
TRBV20-1,SAGLAYEQY
TRBV5-1,ASSLTGGYQETQY
TRBV5-5,ASSLLSGATYEQY
TRBV15,ATSRDGGTPYEQY
TRBV6-5,ASSYSTAYEAF
TRBV12-5,ASATDSTDTQY